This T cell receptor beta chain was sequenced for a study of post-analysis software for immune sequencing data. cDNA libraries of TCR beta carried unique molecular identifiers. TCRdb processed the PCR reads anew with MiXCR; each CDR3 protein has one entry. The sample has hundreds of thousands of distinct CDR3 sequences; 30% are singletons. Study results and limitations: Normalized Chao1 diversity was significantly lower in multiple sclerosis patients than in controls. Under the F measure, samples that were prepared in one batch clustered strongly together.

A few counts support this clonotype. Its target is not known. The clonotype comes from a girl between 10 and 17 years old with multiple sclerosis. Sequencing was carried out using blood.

CDR3 DNA sequence: TGTGCCAGCAGTGCGAGGGGAGAAGGGGGCTACACCTTC. As protein: CASSARGEGGYTF. The gene calls are TRBV25-1 and TRBJ1-2, with D perhaps TRBD1 (5 bases). The CDR3 has 13 residues. Between the trimmed V and J ends, which lost 4 bases and 8 bases, there was a span of 14 bases. CDR1 and CDR2 (germline): MGHDK, SYGVNS.